The sequence of this T cell receptor (beta chain) was determined in a study of siplizumab effects on memory and regulatory T cells. Method: immunoSEQ multiplex PCR; TCRdb's copy keeps in-frame clones and lacks some. Among about 120,000 clones listed, approximately 94% were seen once. Notes on the study in general: Versus about 26% in controls, the mappable alloreactive CD4+ clones averaged about 69% Treg-derived with siplizumab.

For this clone: Its antigen remains unknown.

The CDR3 extends over 14 amino acids. V shed 5 bases and J shed 2 bases, with 11 bases lying between them. The germline V gene encodes CDR1 SGHVS and CDR2 FQNEAQ. The chain is built from TRBV7-8 and TRBJ2-3; a weak D match, TRBD2 (5 bases). This receptor was taken from a human donor in good health. Sample: non-Treg CD4+ T cells sorted from blood. The CDR3: CASSTRPTTDTQYF. In DNA, the CDR3 is TGTGCCAGCAGCACTAGACCCACCACAGATACGCAGTATTTT.